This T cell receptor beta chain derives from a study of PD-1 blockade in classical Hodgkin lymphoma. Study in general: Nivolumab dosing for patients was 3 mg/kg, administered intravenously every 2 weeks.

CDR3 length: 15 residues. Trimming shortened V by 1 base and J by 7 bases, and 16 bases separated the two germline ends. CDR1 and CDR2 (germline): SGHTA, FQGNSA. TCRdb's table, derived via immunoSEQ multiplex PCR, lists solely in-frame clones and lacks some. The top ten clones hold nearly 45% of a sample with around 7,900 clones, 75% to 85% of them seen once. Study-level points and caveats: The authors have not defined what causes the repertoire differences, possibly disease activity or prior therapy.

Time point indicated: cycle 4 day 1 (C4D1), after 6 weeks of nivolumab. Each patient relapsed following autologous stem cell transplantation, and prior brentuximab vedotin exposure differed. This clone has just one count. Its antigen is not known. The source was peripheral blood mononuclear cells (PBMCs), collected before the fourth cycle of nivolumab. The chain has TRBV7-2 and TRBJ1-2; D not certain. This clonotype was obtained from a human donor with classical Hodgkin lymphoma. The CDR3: CASSLERKGKSGYTF. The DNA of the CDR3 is TGTGCCAGCAGCTTAGAAAGGAAGGGAAAAAGTGGCTACACCTTC.